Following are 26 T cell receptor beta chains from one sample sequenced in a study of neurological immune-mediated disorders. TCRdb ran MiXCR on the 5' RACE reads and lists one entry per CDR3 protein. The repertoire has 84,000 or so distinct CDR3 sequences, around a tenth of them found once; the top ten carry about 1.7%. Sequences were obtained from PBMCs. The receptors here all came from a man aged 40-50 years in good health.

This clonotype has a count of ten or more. In DNA form, the CDR3 reads TGTGCCAGCAGTCATGGCGGGGGCGGAACAAACTATGGCTACACCTTC. This sequence encodes CASSHGGGGTNYGYTF. The gene calls are TRBV5-6 and TRBJ1-2; perhaps TRBD1 as D (6 bases). V was pared by 5 bases and J by 2 bases, with 19 bases between. CDR3 length: 16 residues. The V gene's germline CDR1 is SGHDT and CDR2 YYEEEE.

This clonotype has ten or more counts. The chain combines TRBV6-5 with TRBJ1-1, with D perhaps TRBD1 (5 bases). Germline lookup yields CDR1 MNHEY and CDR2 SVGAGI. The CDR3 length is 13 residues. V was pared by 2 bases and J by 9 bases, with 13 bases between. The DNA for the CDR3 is TGTGCCAGCAGTTACAGGCAGGGCCTTAAAGCTTTCTTT. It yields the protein CASSYRQGLKAFF.

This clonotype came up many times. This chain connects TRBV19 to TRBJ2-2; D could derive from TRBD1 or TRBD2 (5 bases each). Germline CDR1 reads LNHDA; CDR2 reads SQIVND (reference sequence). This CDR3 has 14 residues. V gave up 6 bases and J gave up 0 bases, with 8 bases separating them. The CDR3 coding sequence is TGTGCCAGTAGGGGGACGTCGAACACCGGGGAGCTGTTTTTT. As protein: CASRGTSNTGELFF.

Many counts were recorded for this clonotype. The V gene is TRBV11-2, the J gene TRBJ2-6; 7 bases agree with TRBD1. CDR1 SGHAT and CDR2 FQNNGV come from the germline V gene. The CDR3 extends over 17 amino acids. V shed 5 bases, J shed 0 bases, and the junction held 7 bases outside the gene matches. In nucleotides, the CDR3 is TGTGCCAGCAGCACCTGGACAGGTCCCTCTGGGGCCAACGTCCTGACTTTC. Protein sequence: CASSTWTGPSGANVLTF.

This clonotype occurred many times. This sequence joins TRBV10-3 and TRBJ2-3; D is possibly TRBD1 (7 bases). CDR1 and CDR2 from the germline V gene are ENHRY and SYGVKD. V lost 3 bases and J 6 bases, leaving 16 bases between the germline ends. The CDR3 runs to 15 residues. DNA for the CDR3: TGTGCCATCAGTGACCGAGCCAGGGGGGACGATACGCAGTATTTT. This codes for CAISDRARGDDTQYF.

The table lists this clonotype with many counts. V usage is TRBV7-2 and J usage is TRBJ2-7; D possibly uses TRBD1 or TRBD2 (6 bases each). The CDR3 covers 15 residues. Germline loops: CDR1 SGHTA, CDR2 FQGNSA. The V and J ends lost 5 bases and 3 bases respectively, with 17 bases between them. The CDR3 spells CASSRAGVDYYEQYF. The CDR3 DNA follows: TGTGCCAGCAGCCGGGCAGGGGTGGACTACTACGAGCAGTACTTC.

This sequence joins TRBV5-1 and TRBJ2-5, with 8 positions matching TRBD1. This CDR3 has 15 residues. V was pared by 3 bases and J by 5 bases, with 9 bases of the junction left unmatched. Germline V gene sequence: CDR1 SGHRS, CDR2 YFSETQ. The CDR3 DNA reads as TGCGCCAGCAGCTCGGCCCCAGGGGGCGGTGAGACCCAGTACTTC. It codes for CASSSAPGGGETQYF.

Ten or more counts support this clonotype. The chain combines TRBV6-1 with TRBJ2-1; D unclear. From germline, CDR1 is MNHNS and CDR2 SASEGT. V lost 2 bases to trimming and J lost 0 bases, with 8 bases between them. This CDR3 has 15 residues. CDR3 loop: CASSESGLSYNEQFF. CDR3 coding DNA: TGTGCCAGCAGTGAAAGTGGGCTCTCCTACAATGAGCAGTTCTTC.

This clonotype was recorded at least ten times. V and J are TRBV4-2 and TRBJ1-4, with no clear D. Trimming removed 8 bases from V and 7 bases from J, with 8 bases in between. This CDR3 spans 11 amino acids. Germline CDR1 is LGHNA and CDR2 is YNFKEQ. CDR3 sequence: CASGGIEKLFF. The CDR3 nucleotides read TGTGCCAGCGGAGGAATTGAAAAACTGTTTTTT.

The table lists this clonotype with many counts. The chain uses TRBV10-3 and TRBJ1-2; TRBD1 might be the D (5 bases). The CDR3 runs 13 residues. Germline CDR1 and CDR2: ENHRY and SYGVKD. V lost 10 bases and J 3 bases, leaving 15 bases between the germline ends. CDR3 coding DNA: TGTGCCACCTCCCGGGACGGAGACTATGGCTACACCTTC. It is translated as CATSRDGDYGYTF.

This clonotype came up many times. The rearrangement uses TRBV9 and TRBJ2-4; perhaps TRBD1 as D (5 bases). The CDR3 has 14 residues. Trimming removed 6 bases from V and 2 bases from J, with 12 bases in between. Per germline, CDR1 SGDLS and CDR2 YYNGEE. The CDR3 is CASTLWGSKNIQYF. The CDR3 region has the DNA TGTGCCAGCACCTTATGGGGCTCCAAAAACATTCAGTACTTC.

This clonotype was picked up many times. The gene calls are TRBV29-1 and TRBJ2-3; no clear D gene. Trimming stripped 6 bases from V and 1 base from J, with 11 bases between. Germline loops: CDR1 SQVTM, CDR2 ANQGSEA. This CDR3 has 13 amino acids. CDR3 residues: CSVHIQGTDTQYF. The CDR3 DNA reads TGCAGCGTACACATTCAGGGCACAGATACGCAGTATTTT.

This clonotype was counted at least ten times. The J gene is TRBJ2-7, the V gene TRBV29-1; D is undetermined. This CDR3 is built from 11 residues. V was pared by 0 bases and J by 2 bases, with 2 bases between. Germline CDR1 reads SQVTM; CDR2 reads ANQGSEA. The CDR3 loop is CSVEDTYEQYF. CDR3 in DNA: TGCAGCGTTGAAGATACCTACGAGCAGTACTTC.

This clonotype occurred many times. The DNA of the CDR3 is TGTGCCAGCACCGCCGCCCACGGGGGGCGAGGACTAGCGGGAGATCGAGAGACCCAGTACTTC. Amino acid sequence: CASTAAHGGRGLAGDRETQYF. The chain couples TRBV6-6 to TRBJ2-5; 13 positions agree with TRBD2. V shed 7 bases and J 4 bases; nucleotides not matched to a gene: 24. The CDR3 is 21 amino acids. Germline V gene sequence: CDR1 MNHNY, CDR2 SVGAGI (reference sequence).

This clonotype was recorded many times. CDR3 region: CGDVSPRCRDEQFF. The CDR3 nucleotides read TGTGGTGATGTTTCCCCGCGTTGTCGGGATGAGCAGTTCTTC. J is TRBJ2-1 and V is TRBV28, with D unclear. Germline CDR1 is MDHEN and CDR2 is SYDVKM. The CDR3 is 14 residues long.

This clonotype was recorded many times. CDR3: CASSRLAGGPGSYNEQFF. In DNA form, the CDR3 reads TGTGCCAGCAGTCGACTAGCGGGAGGGCCTGGCTCCTACAATGAGCAGTTCTTC. This chain uses TRBV2 with TRBJ2-1, with 14 bases aligning to TRBD2. With 5 bases clipped from V and 0 bases from J, the junction kept 6 bases outside the gene matches. The germline gives CDR1 SNHLY, CDR2 FYNNEI. The CDR3 sequence is 18 residues long.

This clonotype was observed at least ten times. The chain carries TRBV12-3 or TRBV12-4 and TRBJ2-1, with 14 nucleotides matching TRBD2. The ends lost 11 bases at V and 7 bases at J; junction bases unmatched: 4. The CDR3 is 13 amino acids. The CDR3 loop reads CAARLAGGNEQFF. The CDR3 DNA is TGTGCCGCCCGACTAGCGGGAGGGAATGAGCAGTTCTTC.

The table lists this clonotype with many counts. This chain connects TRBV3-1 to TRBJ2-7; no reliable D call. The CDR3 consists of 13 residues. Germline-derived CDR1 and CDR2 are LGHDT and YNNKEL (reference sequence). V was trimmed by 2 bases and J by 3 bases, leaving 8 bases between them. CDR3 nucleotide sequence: TGTGCCAGCAGCCAACCTAACAGCTACGAGCAGTACTTC. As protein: CASSQPNSYEQYF.

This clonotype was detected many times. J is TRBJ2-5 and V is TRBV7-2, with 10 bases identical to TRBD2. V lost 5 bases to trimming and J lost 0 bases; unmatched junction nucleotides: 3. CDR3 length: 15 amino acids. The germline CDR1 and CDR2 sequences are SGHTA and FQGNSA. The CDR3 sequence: CASSISGGYQETQYF. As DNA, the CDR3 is TGTGCCAGCAGCATTAGCGGGGGGTACCAAGAGACCCAGTACTTC.

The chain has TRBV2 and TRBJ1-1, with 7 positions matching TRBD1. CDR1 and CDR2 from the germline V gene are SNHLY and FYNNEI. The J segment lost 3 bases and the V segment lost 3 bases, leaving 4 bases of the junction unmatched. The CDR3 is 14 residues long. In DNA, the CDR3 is TGTGCCAGCAGTGACCAACAGGGGCACACTGAAGCTTTCTTT. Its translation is CASSDQQGHTEAFF.

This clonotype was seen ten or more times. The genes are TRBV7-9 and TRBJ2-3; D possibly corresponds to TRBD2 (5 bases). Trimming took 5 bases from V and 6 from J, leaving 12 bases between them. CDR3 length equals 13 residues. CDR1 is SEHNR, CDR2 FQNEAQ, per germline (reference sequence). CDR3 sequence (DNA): TGTGCCAGCAGCCAGATAGCGAGGGATACGCAGTATTTT. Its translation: CASSQIARDTQYF.

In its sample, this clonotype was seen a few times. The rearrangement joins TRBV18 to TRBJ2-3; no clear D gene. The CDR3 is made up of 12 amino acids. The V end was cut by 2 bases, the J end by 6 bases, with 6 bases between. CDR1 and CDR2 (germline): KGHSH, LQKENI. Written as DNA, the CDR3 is TGTGCCAGCTCACCAGGGGTGGATACGCAGTATTTT. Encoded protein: CASSPGVDTQYF.

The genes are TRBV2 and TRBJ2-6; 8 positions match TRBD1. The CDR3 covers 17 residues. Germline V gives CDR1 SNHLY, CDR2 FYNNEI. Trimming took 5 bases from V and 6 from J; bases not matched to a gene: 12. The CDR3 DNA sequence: TGTGCCAGCAGTTCGACAGGGGACGGGATTAAGGCCAACGTCCTGACTTTC. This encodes CASSSTGDGIKANVLTF.

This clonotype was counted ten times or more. The CDR3 protein is CASSVAQGRGDNEQFF. CDR3 coding DNA: TGTGCCAGCAGCGTAGCCCAGGGGAGGGGGGACAATGAGCAGTTCTTC. The chain combines TRBV9 with TRBJ2-1; the D gene is possibly TRBD2 (7 bases). The length of the CDR3 is 16 residues. Germline loops: CDR1 SGDLS, CDR2 YYNGEE. V lost 0 bases and J 5 bases, leaving 15 bases between the germline ends.

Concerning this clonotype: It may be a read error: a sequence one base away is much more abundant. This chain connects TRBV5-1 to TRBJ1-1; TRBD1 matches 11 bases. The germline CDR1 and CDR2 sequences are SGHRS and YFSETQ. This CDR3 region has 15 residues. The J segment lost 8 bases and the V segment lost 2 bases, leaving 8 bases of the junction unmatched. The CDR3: CASSLGQGALPEAFF. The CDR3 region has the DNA TGCGCCAGCAGCTTAGGACAGGGGGCGCTCCCGGAAGCTTTCTTT. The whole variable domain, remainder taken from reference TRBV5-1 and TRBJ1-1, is KAGVTQTPRYLIKTRGQQVTLSCSPISGHRSVSWYQQTPGQGLQFLFEYFSETQRNKGNFPGRFSGRQFSNSRSEMNVSTLELGDSALYLCASSLGQGALPEAFFGQGTRLTVV.

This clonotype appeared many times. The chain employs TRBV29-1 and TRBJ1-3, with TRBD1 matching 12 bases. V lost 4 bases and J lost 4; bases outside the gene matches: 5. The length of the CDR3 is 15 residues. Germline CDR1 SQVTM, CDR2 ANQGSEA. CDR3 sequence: CSVGPGTGGGNTIYF. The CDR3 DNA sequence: TGCAGCGTTGGGCCCGGGACAGGGGGCGGAAACACCATATATTTT.